These 9 T cell receptor beta chains were sequenced from one sample in a study of post-analysis software for immune sequencing data. General study findings and limits: With TRBV5-6, TRBV5-1 and TRBV20-1 included, about five TRBV segments were more frequent in patients than in controls.

No cognate antigen is known for these TCRs. TCR beta cDNA libraries included unique molecular identifiers. TCRdb used MiXCR to reprocess the PCR reads, holding one entry per CDR3 protein. The table includes under 650,000 distinct CDR3 sequences, around 47% detected once. The sequenced sample consisted of blood. These receptors were obtained from a girl aged 10 to 17 with multiple sclerosis.

This clonotype was seen a single time. The J gene is TRBJ1-4, the V gene TRBV5-1; D not certain. Germline CDR1 SGHRS, CDR2 YFSETQ. The CDR3 runs 16 residues. V gave up 0 bases and J gave up 5 bases, with 14 bases separating them. The CDR3 nucleotides read TGCGCCAGCAGCTTGGGATTAGGCCAGAAAAATGAAAAACTGTTTTTT. Its translation is CASSLGLGQKNEKLFF.

The V and J genes are TRBV9 and TRBJ1-1, with D unclear. Deletions cut 3 bases from V and 5 bases from J, with 8 bases between. Germline CDR1 is SGDLS and CDR2 is YYNGEE. This CDR3 is built from 12 residues. CDR3 bases: TGTGCCAGCAGCGCCTTCGAAACTGAAGCTTTCTTT. Translating gives CASSAFETEAFF.

V gene TRBV18 combines with J gene TRBJ1-2, with D hard to call. Trimming removed 2 bases at V and 2 bases at J, with 18 bases between. CDR1 KGHSH and CDR2 LQKENI come from the germline V gene. The CDR3 runs to 17 residues. The CDR3 bases are TGTGCCAGCTCACCAAGGCGAAAAATGTGGTCAAACTATGGCTACACCTTC. It yields the protein CASSPRRKMWSNYGYTF.

The CDR3 nucleotides read TGCAGCGTCCCCAGCGGGGGAGCGCAGTTCTTC. This codes for CSVPSGGAQFF. The J gene is TRBJ2-1, the V gene TRBV29-1, with 8 positions matching TRBD2. Germline V gene sequence: CDR1 SQVTM, CDR2 ANQGSEA. There are 11 residues in the CDR3. The V and J ends lost 6 bases and 12 bases, in that order; junction bases with no gene match: 7.

The genes are TRBV6-5 and TRBJ1-1; 9 bases are shared with TRBD1. Trimming removed 4 bases from V and 4 bases from J; junction bases left unmatched: 7. CDR3 length: 15 amino acids. Per the germline V gene, CDR1 is MNHEY and CDR2 is SVGAGI. The CDR3 DNA reads TGTGCCAGCAGTTTTGTCGGACAGGGGAGCACTGAAGCTTTCTTT. It translates to CASSFVGQGSTEAFF.

This chain joins TRBV20-1 and TRBJ2-3; a possible D gene is TRBD1 (5 bases). The germline CDR1 and CDR2 sequences are DFQATT and SNEGSKA (reference sequence). V was shortened by 5 bases and J by 8 bases, with 14 bases between the two germline ends. The CDR3 is made up of 12 amino acids. This CDR3 reads CSAPSRAATQYF. Written as DNA, the CDR3 is TGCAGTGCTCCTTCCAGGGCCGCTACGCAGTATTTT.

The gene calls are TRBV18 and TRBJ1-2; TRBD1 is a possible D gene (5 bases). Trimming removed 3 bases at V and 0 bases at J, with 14 bases between. This CDR3 has 16 residues. The germline V gene has CDR1 KGHSH and CDR2 LQKENI. Here the CDR3 DNA reads TGTGCCAGCTCACCCCCCTCGGGGGTTACTAACTATGGCTACACCTTC. Translation gives CASSPPSGVTNYGYTF. The variable domain in full, completed from reference TRBV18 and TRBJ1-2, reads NAGVMQNPRHLVRRRGQEARLRCSPMKGHSHVYWYRQLPEEGLKFMVYLQKENIIDESGMPKERFSAEFPKEGPSILRIQQVVRGDSAAYFCASSPPSGVTNYGYTFGSGTRLTVV.

V gene TRBV24-1 combines with J gene TRBJ2-7; D is perhaps TRBD1 or TRBD2 (5 bases each). Germline lookup yields CDR1 KGHDR and CDR2 SFDVKD. The CDR3 contains 14 residues. V lost 2 bases and J 7 bases, leaving 14 bases between the germline ends. The CDR3 nucleotides read TGTGCCACCAGTGATTCATCTCTGGGGGAAGAGCAGTACTTC. Protein product: CATSDSSLGEEQYF.

There are a few counts of this clonotype. The V gene is TRBV5-8, the J gene TRBJ2-1, with 10 bases fitting TRBD1. Germline CDR1 reads SGHTS; CDR2 reads YDEGEE. This CDR3 comprises 17 residues. The ends lost 4 bases at V and 6 bases at J; junction bases unmatched: 13. CDR3 amino acids: CASSLGTGATAFNEQFF. CDR3 DNA: TGTGCCAGCAGCCTAGGGACAGGGGCCACGGCGTTCAATGAGCAGTTCTTC.